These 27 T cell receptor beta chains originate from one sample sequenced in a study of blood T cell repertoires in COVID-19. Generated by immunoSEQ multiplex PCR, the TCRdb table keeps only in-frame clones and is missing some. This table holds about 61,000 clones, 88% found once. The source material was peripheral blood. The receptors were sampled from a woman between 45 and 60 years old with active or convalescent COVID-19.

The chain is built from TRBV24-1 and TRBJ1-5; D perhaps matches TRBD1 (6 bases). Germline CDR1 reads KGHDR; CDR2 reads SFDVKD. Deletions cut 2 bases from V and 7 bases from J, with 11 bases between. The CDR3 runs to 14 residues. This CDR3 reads CATSDSGAGQPQHF. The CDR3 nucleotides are TGTGCCACCAGTGATTCAGGGGCAGGCCAGCCCCAGCATTTT.

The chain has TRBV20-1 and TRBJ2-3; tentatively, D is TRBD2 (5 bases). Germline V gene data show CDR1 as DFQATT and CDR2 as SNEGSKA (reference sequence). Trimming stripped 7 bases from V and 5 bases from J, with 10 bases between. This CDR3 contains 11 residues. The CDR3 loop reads CSGIREDTQYF. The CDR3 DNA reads TGCAGTGGCATCCGGGAAGATACGCAGTATTTT.

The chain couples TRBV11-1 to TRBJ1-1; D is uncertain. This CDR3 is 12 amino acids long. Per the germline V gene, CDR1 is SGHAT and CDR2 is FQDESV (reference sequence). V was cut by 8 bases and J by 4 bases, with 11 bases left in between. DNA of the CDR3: TGTGCCAGCGGCAAGACACCCACTGAAGCTTTCTTT. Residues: CASGKTPTEAFF.

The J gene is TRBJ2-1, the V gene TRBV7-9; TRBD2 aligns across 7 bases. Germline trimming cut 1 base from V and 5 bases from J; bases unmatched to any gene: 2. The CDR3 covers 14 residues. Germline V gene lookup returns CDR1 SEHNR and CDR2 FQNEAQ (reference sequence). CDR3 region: CASSLGGRHNEQFF. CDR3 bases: TGTGCCAGCAGCTTAGGCGGGAGACACAATGAGCAGTTCTTC.

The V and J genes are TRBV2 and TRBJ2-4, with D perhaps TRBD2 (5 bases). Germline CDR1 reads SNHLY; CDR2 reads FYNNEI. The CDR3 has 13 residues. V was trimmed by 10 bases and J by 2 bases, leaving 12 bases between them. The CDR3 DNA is TGTGCCACCCTTGGGGAGCCCAAAAACATTCAGTACTTC. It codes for CATLGEPKNIQYF.

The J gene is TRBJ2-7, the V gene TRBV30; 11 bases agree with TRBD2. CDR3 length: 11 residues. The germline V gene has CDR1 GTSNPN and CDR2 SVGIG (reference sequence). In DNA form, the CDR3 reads TGTGCGACTAGCGGGGCCTACGAGCAGTACTTC. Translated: CATSGAYEQYF.

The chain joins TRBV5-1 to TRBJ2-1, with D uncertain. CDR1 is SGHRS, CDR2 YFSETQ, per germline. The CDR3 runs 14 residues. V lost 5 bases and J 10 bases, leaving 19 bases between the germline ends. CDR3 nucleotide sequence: TGCGCCAGCAGTGCCGCTATTTTAGGCGGAGAGCAGTTCTTC. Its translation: CASSAAILGGEQFF.

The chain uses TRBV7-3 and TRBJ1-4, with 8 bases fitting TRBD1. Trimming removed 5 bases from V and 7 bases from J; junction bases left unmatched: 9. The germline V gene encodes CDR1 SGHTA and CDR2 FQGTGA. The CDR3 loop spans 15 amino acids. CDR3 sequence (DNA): TGTGCCAGCAGCCCAGGACAGGGAAGGGGTGAAAAACTGTTTTTT. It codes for CASSPGQGRGEKLFF.

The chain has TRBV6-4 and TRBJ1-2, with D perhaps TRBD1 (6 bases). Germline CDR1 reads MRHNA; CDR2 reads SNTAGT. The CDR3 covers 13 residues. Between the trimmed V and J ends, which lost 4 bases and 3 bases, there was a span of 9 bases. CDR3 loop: CASSGDNHYGYTF. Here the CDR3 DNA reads TGTGCCAGCAGTGGGGACAACCACTATGGCTACACCTTC.

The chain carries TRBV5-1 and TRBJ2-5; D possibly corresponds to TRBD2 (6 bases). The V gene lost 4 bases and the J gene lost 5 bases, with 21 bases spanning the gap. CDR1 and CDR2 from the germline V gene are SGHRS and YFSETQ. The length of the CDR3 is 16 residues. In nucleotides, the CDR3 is TGCGCCAGCAGCCAAGGGGTAAGGGACTGGATGGAGACCCAGTACTTC. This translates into CASSQGVRDWMETQYF.

CDR3 in amino acids: CASSLSALAETQYF. The DNA of the CDR3 is TGTGCCAGCAGCTTATCGGCCCTAGCAGAGACCCAGTACTTC. This chain connects TRBV7-3 to TRBJ2-5; TRBD2 is a possible D gene (5 bases). The CDR3 totals 14 residues. Germline V lookup: CDR1 SGHTA, CDR2 FQGTGA. The ends were cut back, 2 bases at V and 4 bases at J, with 11 bases in the middle.

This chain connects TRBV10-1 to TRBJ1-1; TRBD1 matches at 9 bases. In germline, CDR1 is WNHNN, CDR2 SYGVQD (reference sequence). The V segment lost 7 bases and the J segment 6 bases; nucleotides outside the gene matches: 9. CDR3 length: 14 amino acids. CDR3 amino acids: CASNKQGAPAEAFF. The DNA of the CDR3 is TGCGCCAGCAATAAACAGGGGGCGCCAGCTGAAGCTTTCTTT.

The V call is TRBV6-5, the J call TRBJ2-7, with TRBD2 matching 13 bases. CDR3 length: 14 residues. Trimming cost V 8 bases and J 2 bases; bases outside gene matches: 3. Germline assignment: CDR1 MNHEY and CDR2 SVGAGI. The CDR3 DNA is TGTGCCAGCGGACTAGCGGGAGTGACCTACGAGCAGTACTTC. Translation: CASGLAGVTYEQYF.

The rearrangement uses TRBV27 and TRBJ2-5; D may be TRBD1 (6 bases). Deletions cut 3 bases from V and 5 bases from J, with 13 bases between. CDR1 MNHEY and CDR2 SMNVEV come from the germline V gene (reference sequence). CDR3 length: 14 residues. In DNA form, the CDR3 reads TGTGCCAGCAGTTTTCAGGGGACGGGGGAGACCCAGTACTTC. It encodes CASSFQGTGETQYF.

The CDR3 DNA reads TGTGCCAGCAGCCTGAGACAGGGGCCCATCTACGAGCAGTACTTC. This codes for CASSLRQGPIYEQYF. The V call is TRBV6-5, the J call TRBJ2-7; TRBD1 agrees at 8 bases. The CDR3 consists of 15 residues. V lost 6 bases to trimming and J lost 3 bases; unmatched junction nucleotides: 10. Looked up from germline, CDR1 is MNHEY and CDR2 is SVGAGI.

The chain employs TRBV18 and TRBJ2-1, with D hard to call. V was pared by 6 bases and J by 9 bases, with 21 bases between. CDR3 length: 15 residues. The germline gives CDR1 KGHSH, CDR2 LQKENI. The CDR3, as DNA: TGTGCCAGCTCCGTTTTAGTATCCCTAGGCGGTGAGCAGTTCTTC. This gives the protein CASSVLVSLGGEQFF. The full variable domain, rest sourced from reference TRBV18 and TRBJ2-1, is NAGVMQNPRHLVRRRGQEARLRCSPMKGHSHVYWYRQLPEEGLKFMVYLQKENIIDESGMPKERFSAEFPKEGPSILRIQQVVRGDSAAYFCASSVLVSLGGEQFFGPGTRLTVL.

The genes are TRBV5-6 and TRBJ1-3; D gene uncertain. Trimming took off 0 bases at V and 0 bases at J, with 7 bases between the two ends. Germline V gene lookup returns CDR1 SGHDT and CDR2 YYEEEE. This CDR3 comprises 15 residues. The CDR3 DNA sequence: TGTGCCAGCAGCTTGGGGTTAGCCTCTGGAAACACCATATATTTT. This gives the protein CASSLGLASGNTIYF.

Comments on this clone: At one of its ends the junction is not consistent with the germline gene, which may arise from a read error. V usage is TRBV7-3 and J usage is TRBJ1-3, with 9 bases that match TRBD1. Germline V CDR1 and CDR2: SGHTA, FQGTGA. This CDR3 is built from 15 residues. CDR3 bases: TGTGCCAGCAGCCTAACAGGGGGCGTAGAAAACACCATATATTTT. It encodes CASSLTGGVENTIYF. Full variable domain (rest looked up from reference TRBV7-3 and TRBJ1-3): GAGVSQTPSNKVTEKGKYVELRCDPISGHTALYWYRQSLGQGPEFLIYFQGTGAADDSGLPNDRFFAVRPEGSVSTLKIQRTERGDSAVYLCASSLTGGVENTIYFGEGSWLTVV.

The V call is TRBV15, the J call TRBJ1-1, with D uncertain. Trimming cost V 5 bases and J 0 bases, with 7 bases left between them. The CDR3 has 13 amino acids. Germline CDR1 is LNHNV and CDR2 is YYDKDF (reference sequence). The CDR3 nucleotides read TGTGCCACCAGCGTACAGTTGAACACTGAAGCTTTCTTT. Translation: CATSVQLNTEAFF.

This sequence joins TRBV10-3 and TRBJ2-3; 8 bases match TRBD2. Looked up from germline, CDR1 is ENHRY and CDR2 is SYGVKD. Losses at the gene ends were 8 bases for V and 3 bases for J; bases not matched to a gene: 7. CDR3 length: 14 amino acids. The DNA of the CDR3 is TGTGCCATCGGCGGAGGACTAGCTACAGATACGCAGTATTTT. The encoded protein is CAIGGGLATDTQYF.

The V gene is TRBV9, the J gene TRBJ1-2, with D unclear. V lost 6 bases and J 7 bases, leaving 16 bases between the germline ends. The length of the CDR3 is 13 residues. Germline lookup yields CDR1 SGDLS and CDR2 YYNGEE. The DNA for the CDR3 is TGTGCCAGCAAGAGAGGCTCTTCAAGTGGCTACACCTTC. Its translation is CASKRGSSSGYTF.

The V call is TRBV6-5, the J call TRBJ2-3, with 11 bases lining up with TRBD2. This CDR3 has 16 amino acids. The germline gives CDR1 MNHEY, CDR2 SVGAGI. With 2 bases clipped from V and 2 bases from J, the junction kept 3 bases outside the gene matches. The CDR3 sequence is CASSYLSGRDTDTQYF. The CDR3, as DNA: TGTGCCAGCAGTTACCTTAGCGGGAGGGACACAGATACGCAGTATTTT.

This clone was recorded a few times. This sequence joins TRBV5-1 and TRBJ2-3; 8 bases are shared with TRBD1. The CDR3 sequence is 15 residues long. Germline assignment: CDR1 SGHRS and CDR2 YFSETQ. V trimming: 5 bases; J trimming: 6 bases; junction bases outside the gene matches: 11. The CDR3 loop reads CASSLTGDISDTQYF. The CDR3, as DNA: TGCGCCAGCAGTTTGACAGGGGACATATCGGATACGCAGTATTTT.

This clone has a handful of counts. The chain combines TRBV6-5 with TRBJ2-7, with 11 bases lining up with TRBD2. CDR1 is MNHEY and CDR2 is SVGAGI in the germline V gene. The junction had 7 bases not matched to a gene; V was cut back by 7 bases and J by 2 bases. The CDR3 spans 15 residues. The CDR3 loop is CASKKTSGITYEQYF. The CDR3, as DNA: TGTGCCAGCAAAAAGACTAGCGGGATTACCTACGAGCAGTACTTC.

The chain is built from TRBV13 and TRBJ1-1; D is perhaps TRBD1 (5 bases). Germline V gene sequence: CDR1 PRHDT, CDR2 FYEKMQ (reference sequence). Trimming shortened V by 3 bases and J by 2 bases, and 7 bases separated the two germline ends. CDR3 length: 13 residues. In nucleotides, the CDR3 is TGTGCCAGCAGCTTCGACAGTAACACTGAAGCTTTCTTT. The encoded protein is CASSFDSNTEAFF. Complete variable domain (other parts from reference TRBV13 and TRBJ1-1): AAGVIQSPRHLIKEKRETATLKCYPIPRHDTVYWYQQGPGQDPQFLISFYEKMQSDKGSIPDRFSAQQFSDYHSELNMSSLELGDSALYFCASSFDSNTEAFFGQGTRLTVV.

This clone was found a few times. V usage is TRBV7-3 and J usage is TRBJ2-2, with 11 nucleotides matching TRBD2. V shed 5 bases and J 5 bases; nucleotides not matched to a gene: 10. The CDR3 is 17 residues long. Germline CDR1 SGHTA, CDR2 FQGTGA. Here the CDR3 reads CASSVYPLAGGTGELFF. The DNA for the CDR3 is TGTGCCAGCAGCGTGTACCCTTTAGCGGGAGGGACCGGGGAGCTGTTTTTT.

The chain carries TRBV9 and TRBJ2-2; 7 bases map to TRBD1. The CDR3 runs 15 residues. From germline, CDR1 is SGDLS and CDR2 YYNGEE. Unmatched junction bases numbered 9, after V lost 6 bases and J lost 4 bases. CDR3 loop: CASNQGGLSTGELFF. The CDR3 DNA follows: TGTGCCAGCAACCAAGGGGGCTTGAGCACCGGGGAGCTGTTTTTT.